Listed below are T cell receptor beta chains from one sample, sequenced in a study of blood T cell repertoires in COVID-19. Clones were read by immunoSEQ multiplex PCR, and TCRdb kept only the in-frame ones, dropping some. The sample lists 120,000 or so clones, about 86% occurring once. Sequenced sample: peripheral blood. The receptors were gathered from an elderly man with active or convalescent COVID-19. Each CDR3 is given with its conserved first and last residue. A D gene is named only where the DNA matches it firmly. Not every row has a clone size; where given, it reads once, few, many or a size class.

D	J	size	V	CDR3	DNA
TRBD1	TRBJ2-5	NA	TRBV30	CAWSGGQGMAETQYF	TGTGCCTGGAGTGGGGGACAGGGGATGGCGGAGACCCAGTACTTC
TRBD1	TRBJ2-3	NA	TRBV4-2	CASSRDWTGVMDTQYF	TGTGCCAGCAGCCGAGATTGGACAGGGGTTATGGATACGCAGTATTTT
NA	TRBJ1-5	NA	TRBV7-2	CASSSEPGLLQHF	TGTGCCAGCAGCTCCGAACCGGGACTCCTCCAGCATTTT
NA	TRBJ2-7	NA	TRBV19	CASSISRGGSYEQYF	TGTGCCAGTAGTATAAGCCGAGGTGGTTCCTACGAGCAGTACTTC
NA	TRBJ2-1	NA	TRBV28	CASSTYSSYNEQFF	TGTGCCAGCAGCACTTATAGCTCCTACAATGAGCAGTTCTTC
NA	TRBJ1-2	NA	TRBV6-5	CASALFSDGYTF	TGTGCCAGTGCCCTTTTTTCGGATGGCTACACCTTC
TRBD1	TRBJ1-1	once	TRBV6-4	CASSRTGNMNTEAFF	TGTGCCAGCAGCAGGACAGGGAACATGAACACTGAAGCTTTCTTT
NA	TRBJ2-3	NA	TRBV7-3	CASSPTGTDTQYF	TGTGCCAGCAGCCCGACTGGTACAGATACGCAGTATTTT
TRBD2	TRBJ2-4	NA	TRBV6-2/TRBV6-3	CASSQRRRTSSDIQYF	TGTGCCAGCAGTCAACGGCGCCGGACTAGCTCCGACATTCAGTACTTC
NA	TRBJ2-1	once	TRBV9	CASSADYPDNEQFF	TGTGCCAGCAGTGCGGACTATCCAGACAATGAGCAGTTCTTC
NA	TRBJ2-7	NA	TRBV5-1	CASSITIRQYPSSYEQYF	TGCGCCAGCAGCATAACGATCAGACAGTACCCTAGCTCCTACGAGCAGTACTTC
NA	TRBJ1-1	NA	TRBV21-1	CASSKGPDRALRAFF	TGTGCCAGCAGCAAGGGCCCGGACAGGGCCCTCCGGGCTTTCTTT
TRBD1	TRBJ2-6	once	TRBV5-1	CASSPTGSGANVLTF	TGCGCCAGCAGCCCGACAGGGTCTGGGGCCAACGTCCTGACTTTC
TRBD2	TRBJ2-7	NA	TRBV5-4	CASSFTSGVSGEQYF	TGTGCCAGCAGCTTCACTAGCGGGGTATCGGGCGAGCAGTACTTC
TRBD2	TRBJ2-2	NA	TRBV6-5	CASRRGGANTGELFF	TGTGCCAGCAGACGCGGGGGAGCGAACACCGGGGAGCTGTTTTTT
TRBD1	TRBJ2-2	NA	TRBV2	CASSGQGANTGELFF	TGTGCCAGCTCCGGACAGGGGGCGAACACCGGGGAGCTGTTTTTT
NA	TRBJ1-4	NA	TRBV6-5	CASSSGTSNEKLFF	TGTGCCAGCAGTTCGGGGACATCTAATGAAAAACTGTTTTTT
TRBD1	TRBJ1-1	NA	TRBV6-5	CASTNRGRDTEAFF	TGTGCCAGCACCAACAGGGGCAGGGACACTGAAGCTTTCTTT
NA	TRBJ2-7	NA	TRBV5-1	CASRDQGSSYEQYF	TGCGCCAGCAGGGATCAGGGATCGTCCTACGAGCAGTACTTC
TRBD2	TRBJ2-3	NA	TRBV7-9	CASSLLGLAGGSDTQYF	TGTGCCAGCAGCCTACTGGGACTAGCGGGGGGCTCAGATACGCAGTATTTT
NA	TRBJ1-2	NA	TRBV20-1	CSADSQTGYTF	TGCAGTGCCGACAGCCAGACGGGCTACACCTTC
NA	TRBJ1-5	NA	TRBV3-1/TRBV3-2	CASSSGGGNQPQHF	TGTGCCAGCAGCTCCGGGGGGGGAAATCAGCCCCAGCATTTT
TRBD1	TRBJ2-2	NA	TRBV6-5	CASITGTGRNGELFF	TGTGCCAGCATTACGGGGACAGGGAGGAACGGGGAGCTGTTTTTT
NA	TRBJ2-7	NA	TRBV5-5	CASRGTDWTVHEQYF	TGTGCCAGCAGGGGTACGGACTGGACCGTCCACGAGCAGTACTTC
TRBD2	TRBJ2-1	NA	TRBV27	CASSLFGPSGGPLSYNEQFF	TGTGCCAGCAGTTTGTTTGGCCCCAGCGGGGGCCCTCTCTCCTACAATGAGCAGTTCTTC
NA	TRBJ1-5	NA	TRBV4-3	CASSQEAGRGFGQPQHF	TGCGCCAGCAGCCAAGAAGCGGGACGGGGATTCGGGCAGCCCCAGCATTTT
NA	TRBJ1-2	few	TRBV29-1	CSAEQGKYGYTF	TGCAGCGCTGAACAGGGTAAATATGGCTACACCTTC
NA	TRBJ2-3	NA	TRBV21-1	CASSANRDRGTDTQYF	TGTGCCAGCAGCGCCAATAGGGACAGGGGCACAGATACGCAGTATTTT
NA	TRBJ1-2	NA	TRBV3-1/TRBV3-2	CASRQGGRNYGYTF	TGTGCCAGCAGACAAGGGGGGCGCAACTATGGCTACACCTTC
NA	TRBJ2-7	NA	TRBV30	CACPRVGTYEQYF	TGTGCCTGCCCGAGGGTAGGGACCTACGAGCAGTACTTC
TRBD1	TRBJ1-4	NA	TRBV4-1	CASSLTTGGGEKLFF	TGCGCCAGCAGCCTGACGACAGGGGGCGGTGAAAAACTGTTTTTT
NA	TRBJ1-2	NA	TRBV6-5	CASSYSGRVSYGYTF	TGTGCCAGCAGTTACTCGGGCAGGGTCTCCTATGGCTACACCTTC
NA	TRBJ1-2	NA	TRBV20-1	CSASLDTNYGYTF	TGCAGTGCTAGTCTCGACACAAACTATGGCTACACCTTC
NA	TRBJ2-3	once	TRBV5-3	CARSLNSPRGGTQYF	TGTGCCAGAAGCTTGAATAGCCCTCGAGGGGGTACGCAGTATTTT
NA	TRBJ1-6	once	TRBV18	CASSPQGANSPLHF	TGTGCCAGCTCACCGCAGGGTGCAAATTCACCCCTCCACTTT
TRBD1	TRBJ1-6	once	TRBV7-2	CASSLKPPGGENDSPLHF	TGTGCCAGCAGCTTAAAGCCCCCAGGGGGCGAGAACGATTCACCCCTCCACTTT
NA	TRBJ2-7	once	TRBV6-5	CADSGTIPYEQYF	TGTGCCGACTCCGGGACAATCCCCTACGAGCAGTACTTC
TRBD1	TRBJ1-5	NA	TRBV7-8	CASSSAGGQPQHF	TGTGCCAGCAGCTCCGCAGGGGGTCAGCCCCAGCATTTT
TRBD1	TRBJ1-1	NA	TRBV19	CASSMNVPGQGMNTEAFF	TGTGCCAGTAGTATGAATGTCCCGGGACAGGGCATGAACACTGAAGCTTTCTTT
TRBD1	TRBJ1-2	NA	TRBV28	CATGDRGYYGYTF	TGTGCCACCGGGGACAGGGGATACTATGGCTACACCTTC
NA	TRBJ2-5	NA	TRBV6-4	CASSDSRYGFQETQYF	TGTGCCAGCAGTGACTCTCGTTACGGGTTCCAAGAGACCCAGTACTTC
NA	TRBJ2-7	NA	TRBV28	CASSLTAGLGGQYF	TGTGCCAGCAGTTTGACGGCAGGTCTGGGGGGGCAGTACTTC
TRBD1	TRBJ2-2	NA	TRBV9	CASSRTGYNTGELFF	TGTGCCAGCTCCCGGACAGGGTATAACACCGGGGAGCTGTTTTTT
TRBD2	TRBJ2-5	NA	TRBV28	CASSPIRDYMGETQYF	TGTGCCAGCAGTCCCATCCGGGACTATATGGGTGAGACCCAGTACTTC
NA	TRBJ1-2	NA	TRBV7-2	CASSLGGYGYTF	TGTGCCAGCAGCTTAGGCGGCTATGGCTACACCTTC
TRBD2	TRBJ2-2	NA	TRBV6-2/TRBV6-3	CASSYWTSGGTNTGELFF	TGTGCCAGCAGTTACTGGACTAGCGGGGGTACGAACACCGGGGAGCTGTTTTTT
NA	TRBJ2-1	NA	TRBV7-2	CASSLSGYNEQFF	TGTGCCAGCAGCCTTAGCGGTTACAATGAGCAGTTCTTC
NA	TRBJ1-1	NA	TRBV6-6	CASIRAGGKGTEAFF	TGTGCCAGCATACGCGCGGGGGGTAAGGGCACTGAAGCTTTCTTT
TRBD1	TRBJ1-5	NA	TRBV7-4	CASSSLTGLQGNQPQHF	TGTGCCAGCAGCTCCCTGACAGGGTTGCAGGGTAATCAGCCCCAGCATTTT
TRBD1	TRBJ2-1	NA	TRBV28	CASSLNRGEQFF	TGTGCCAGCAGTTTAAACAGGGGCGAGCAGTTCTTC
TRBD1	TRBJ1-6	NA	TRBV3-1/TRBV3-2	CASSPTAFRDRVNNSPLHF	TGTGCCAGCAGCCCGACAGCGTTCCGGGACAGGGTGAACAATTCACCCCTCCACTTT
NA	TRBJ2-6	NA	TRBV5-3	CARSLGDIGSSGANVLTF	TGTGCCAGAAGCTTGGGGGACATTGGATCCTCTGGGGCCAACGTCCTGACTTTC
NA	TRBJ1-1	NA	TRBV7-3	CASSPGQHTEAFF	TGTGCCAGCAGCCCAGGACAGCACACTGAAGCTTTCTTT